This TCR beta chain is from a study of blood T cell repertoires in COVID-19. Whole-study context: PBMCs, B-cell-depleted T cells, or T cells were the source of the cDNA or gDNA that made up the material.

TCRdb's copy holds only in-frame clones and misses some; the assay was immunoSEQ multiplex PCR. The table shows approximately 77,000 clones, with roughly 80% occurring only once. This TCR came from an older woman with acute or convalescent COVID-19. Sequencing used peripheral blood.

In DNA form, the CDR3 reads TGTGCCAGCAGCTTGGTAAGGGGTGAAGCTTTCTTT. It codes for CASSLVRGEAFF. V gene TRBV5-6 combines with J gene TRBJ1-1, with D possibly matching TRBD1 (5 bases). The CDR3 length is 12 residues. The V gene's germline CDR1 is SGHDT and CDR2 YYEEEE. The V gene lost 0 bases and the J gene lost 7 bases, with 7 bases spanning the gap.